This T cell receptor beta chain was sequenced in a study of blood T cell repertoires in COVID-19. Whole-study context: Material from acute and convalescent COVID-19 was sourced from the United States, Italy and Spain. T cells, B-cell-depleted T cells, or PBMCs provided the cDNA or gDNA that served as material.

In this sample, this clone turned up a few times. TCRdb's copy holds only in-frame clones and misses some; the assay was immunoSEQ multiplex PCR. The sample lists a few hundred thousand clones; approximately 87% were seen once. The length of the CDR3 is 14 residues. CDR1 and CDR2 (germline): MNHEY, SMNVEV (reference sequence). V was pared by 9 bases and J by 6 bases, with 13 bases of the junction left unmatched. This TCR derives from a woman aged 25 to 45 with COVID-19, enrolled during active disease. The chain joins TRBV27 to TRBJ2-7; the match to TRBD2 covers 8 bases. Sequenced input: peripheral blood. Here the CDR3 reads CASSLREASSEQYF. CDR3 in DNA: TGTGCCAGTTCGCTGCGGGAGGCCTCTTCCGAGCAGTACTTC.